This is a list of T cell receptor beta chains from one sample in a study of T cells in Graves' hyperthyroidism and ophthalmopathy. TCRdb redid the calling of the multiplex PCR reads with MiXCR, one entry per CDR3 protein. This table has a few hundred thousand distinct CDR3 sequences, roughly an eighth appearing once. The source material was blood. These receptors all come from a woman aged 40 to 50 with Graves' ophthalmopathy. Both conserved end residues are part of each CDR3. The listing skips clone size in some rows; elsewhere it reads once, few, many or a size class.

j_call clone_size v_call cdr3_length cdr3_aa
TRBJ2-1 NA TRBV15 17 CATSGKGGMGLYNEQFF
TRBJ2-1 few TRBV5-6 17 CASSPRLAGGGYNEQFF
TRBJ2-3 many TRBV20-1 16 CSARDRLAGRRDTQYF
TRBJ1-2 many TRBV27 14 CASSLPTVDYGYTF
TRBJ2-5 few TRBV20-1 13 CSARGINQETQYF
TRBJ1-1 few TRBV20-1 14 CSALTALSNTEAFF
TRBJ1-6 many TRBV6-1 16 CASKEGGLVYNSPLHF
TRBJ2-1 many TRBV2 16 CASRLRQVGSYNEQFF
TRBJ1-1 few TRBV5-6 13 CASSKGFNTEAFF
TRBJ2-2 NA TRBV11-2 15 CASTAPGRSTGELFF
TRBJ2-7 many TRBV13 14 CASSPTGPAYEQYF
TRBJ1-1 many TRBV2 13 CASSEQLNTEAFF
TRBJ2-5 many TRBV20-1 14 CSADQGGVAETQYF
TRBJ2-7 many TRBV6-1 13 CASSVEGSYEQYF
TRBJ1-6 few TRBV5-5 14 CASSLEDLYSPLHF
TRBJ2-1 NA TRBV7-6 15 CASSLKGLAGDEQFF
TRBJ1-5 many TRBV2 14 CASSEVDRSQPQHF
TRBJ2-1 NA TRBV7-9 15 CASSLNGGASPEQFF
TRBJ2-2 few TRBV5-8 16 CASSLGRDRNTGELFF
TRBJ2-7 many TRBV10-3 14 CATMGSSSSYEQYF
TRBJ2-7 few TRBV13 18 CASSARDSGGPKSYEQYF
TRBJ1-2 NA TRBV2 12 CASSGVGWGYTF
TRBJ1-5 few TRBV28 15 CASSGSGTGASTQHF
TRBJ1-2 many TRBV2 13 CASSYTESSGYTF
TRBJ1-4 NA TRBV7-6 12 CASAQSGEKLFF
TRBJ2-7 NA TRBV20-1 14 CSARPLDRPYGQYF
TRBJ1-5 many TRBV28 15 CASSWRGSSNQPQHF
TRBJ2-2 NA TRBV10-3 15 CAISETSRATGELFF
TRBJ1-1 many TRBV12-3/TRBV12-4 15 CASSLDTGGDTEAFF
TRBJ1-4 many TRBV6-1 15 CASRSAGRFNEKLFF
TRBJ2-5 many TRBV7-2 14 CASSLDGATETQYF
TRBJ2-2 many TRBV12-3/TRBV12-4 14 CASSFGGIPGELFF
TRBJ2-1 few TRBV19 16 CASSARTSGIYNEQFF
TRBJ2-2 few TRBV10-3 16 CAISGAGTGLTGELFF
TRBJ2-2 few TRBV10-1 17 CASSQTSGSLGAGELFF
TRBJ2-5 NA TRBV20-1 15 CSARPGAGGLETQYF
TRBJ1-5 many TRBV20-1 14 CSAQSGQGYQPQHF
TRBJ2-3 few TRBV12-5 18 CASGKQPPFAGGPDTQYF
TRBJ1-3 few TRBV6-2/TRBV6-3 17 CASSYSTLGGSGNTIYF
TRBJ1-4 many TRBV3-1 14 CASSQDLRNEKLFF
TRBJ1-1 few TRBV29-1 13 CSVPGGGTQSAFF
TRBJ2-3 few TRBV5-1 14 CASSLSSTTDTQYF
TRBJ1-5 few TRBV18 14 CASSPQKGVQPQHF
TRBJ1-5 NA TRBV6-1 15 CASSSGQGDNQPQHF
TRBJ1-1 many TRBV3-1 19 CASSPSPWQRLRMNTEAFF
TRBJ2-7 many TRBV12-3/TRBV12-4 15 CASSLSASRDYEQYF
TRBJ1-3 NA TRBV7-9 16 CASSQLGTGSGNTIYF